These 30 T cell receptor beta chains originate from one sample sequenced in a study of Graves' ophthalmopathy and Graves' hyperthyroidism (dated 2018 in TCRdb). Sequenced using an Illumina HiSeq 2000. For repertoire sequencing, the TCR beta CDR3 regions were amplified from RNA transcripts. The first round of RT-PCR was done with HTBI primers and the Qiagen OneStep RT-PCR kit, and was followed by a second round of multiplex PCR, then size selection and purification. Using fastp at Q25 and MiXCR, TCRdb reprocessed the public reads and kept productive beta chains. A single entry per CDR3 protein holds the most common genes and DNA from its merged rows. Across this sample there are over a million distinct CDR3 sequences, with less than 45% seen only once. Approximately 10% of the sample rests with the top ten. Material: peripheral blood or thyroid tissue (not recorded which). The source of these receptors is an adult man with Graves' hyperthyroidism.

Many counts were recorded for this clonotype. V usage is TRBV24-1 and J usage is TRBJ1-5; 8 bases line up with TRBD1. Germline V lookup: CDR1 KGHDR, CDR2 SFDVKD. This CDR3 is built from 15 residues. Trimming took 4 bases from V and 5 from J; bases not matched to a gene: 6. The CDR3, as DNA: TGTGCCACCAGTGAGGCAGGGGGCAGAGATCAGCCCCAGCATTTT. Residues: CATSEAGGRDQPQHF.

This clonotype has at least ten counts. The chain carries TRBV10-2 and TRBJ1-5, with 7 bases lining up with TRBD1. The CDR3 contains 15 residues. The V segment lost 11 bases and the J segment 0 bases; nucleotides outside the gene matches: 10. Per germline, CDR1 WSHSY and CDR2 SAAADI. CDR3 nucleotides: TGCGCCTACGAACAGGGGCAATATAGCAATCAGCCCCAGCATTTT. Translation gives CAYEQGQYSNQPQHF.

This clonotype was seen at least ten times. CDR3 DNA: TGTGCCAGCAGCTTAGGGACCTATACCTACGAGCAGTACTTC. Translating gives CASSLGTYTYEQYF. The genes are TRBV11-2 and TRBJ2-7; no firm D call. Trimming shortened V by 1 base and J by 2 bases, and 9 bases separated the two germline ends. Germline CDR1 and CDR2: SGHAT and FQNNGV. This CDR3 is built from 14 residues. Full variable domain (remainder filled in from reference TRBV11-2 and TRBJ2-7): EAGVAQSPRYKIIEKRQSVAFWCNPISGHATLYWYQQILGQGPKLLIQFQNNGVVDDSQLPKDRFSAERLKGVDSTLKIQPAKLEDSAVYLCASSLGTYTYEQYFGPGTRLTVT.

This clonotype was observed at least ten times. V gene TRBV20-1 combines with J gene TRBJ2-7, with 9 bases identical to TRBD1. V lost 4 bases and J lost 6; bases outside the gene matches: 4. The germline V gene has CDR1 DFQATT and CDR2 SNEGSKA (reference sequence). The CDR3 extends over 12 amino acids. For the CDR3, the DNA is TGCAGTGCTAATACAGGGGGCCTCGAGCAGTACTTC. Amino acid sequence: CSANTGGLEQYF.

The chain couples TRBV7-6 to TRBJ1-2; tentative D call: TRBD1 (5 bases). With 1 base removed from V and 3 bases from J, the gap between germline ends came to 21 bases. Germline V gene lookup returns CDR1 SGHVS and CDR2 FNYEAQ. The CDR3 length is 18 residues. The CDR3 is CASSLERGTADVDYGYTF. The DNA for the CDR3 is TGTGCCAGCAGCTTAGAACGTGGGACGGCGGACGTGGACTATGGCTACACCTTC.

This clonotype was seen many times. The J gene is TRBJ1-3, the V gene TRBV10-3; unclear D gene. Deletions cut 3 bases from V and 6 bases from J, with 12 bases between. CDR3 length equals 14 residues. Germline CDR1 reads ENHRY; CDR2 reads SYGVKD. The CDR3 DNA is TGTGCCATCAGTGAAAGGGAGAGGTCAAACACCATATATTTT. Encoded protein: CAISERERSNTIYF.

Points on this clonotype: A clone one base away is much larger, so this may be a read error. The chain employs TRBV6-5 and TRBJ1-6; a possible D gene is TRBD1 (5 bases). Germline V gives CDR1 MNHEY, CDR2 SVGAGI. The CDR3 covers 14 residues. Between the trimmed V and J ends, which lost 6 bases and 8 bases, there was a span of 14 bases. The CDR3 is CASRGDRAHSPLHF. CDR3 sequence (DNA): TGTGCCAGCAGGGGGGACCGTGCCCATTCACCCCTCCACTTT.

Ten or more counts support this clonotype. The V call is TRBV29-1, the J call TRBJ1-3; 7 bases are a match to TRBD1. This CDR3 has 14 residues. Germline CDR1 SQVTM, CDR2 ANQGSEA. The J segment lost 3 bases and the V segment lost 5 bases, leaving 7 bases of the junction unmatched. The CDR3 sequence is CSVRDSGLGNTIYF. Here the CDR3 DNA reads TGCAGCGTTAGGGACAGCGGTCTTGGAAACACCATATATTTT.

CDR3 bases: TGCGCCAGCAGCCGAGGGTTCGGGGAGCTGTTTTTT. This translates into CASSRGFGELFF. The rearrangement uses TRBV5-1 and TRBJ2-2; tentatively, D is TRBD2 (5 bases). The germline V gene encodes CDR1 SGHRS and CDR2 YFSETQ. There are 12 residues in the CDR3. Trimming left V 4 bases short and J 7 bases short, with 8 bases between.

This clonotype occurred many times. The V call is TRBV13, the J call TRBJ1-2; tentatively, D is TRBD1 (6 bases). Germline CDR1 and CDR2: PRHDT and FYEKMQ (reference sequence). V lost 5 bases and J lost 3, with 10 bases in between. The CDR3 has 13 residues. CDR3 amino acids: CASSAQGHYGYTF. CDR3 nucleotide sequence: TGTGCCAGCAGCGCACAGGGACACTATGGCTACACCTTC.

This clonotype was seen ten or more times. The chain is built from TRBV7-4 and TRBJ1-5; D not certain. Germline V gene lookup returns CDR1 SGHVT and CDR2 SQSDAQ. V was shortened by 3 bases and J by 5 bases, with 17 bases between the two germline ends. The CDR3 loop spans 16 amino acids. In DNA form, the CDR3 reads TGTGCCAGCAGCTTGCGGAGTTGGGATAGAGATCAGCCCCAGCATTTT. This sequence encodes CASSLRSWDRDQPQHF.

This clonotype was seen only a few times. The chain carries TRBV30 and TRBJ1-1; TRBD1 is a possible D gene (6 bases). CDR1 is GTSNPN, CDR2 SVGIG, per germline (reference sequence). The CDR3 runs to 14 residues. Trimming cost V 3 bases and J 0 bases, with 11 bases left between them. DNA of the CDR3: TGTGCCTGGAGGCGAACAGGGTTGAACACTGAAGCTTTCTTT. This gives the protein CAWRRTGLNTEAFF. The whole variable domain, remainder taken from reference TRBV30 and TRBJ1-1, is SQTIHQWPATLVQPVGSPLSLECTVEGTSNPNLYWYRQAAGRGLQLLFYSVGIGQISSEVPQNLSASRPQDRQFILSSKKLLLSDSGFYLCAWRRTGLNTEAFFGQGTRLTVV.

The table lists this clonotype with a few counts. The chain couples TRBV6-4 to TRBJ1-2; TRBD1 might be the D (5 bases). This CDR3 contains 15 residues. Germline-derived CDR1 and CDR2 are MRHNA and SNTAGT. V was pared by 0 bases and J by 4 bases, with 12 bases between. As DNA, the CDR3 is TGTGCCAGCAGTGACTCACCAGGGAACTTCTATGGCTACACCTTC. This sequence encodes CASSDSPGNFYGYTF.

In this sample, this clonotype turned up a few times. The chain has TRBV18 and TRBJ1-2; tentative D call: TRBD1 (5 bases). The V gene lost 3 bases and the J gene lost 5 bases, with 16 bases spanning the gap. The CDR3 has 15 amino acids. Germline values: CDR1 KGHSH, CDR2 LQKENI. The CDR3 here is CASSPSGGRLYGYTF. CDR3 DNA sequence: TGTGCCAGCTCACCGTCGGGGGGTAGACTTTATGGCTACACCTTC.

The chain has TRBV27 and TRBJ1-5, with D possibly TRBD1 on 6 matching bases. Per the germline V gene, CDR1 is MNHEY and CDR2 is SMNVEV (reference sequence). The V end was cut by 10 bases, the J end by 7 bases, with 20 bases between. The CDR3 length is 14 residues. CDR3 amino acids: CATREQGSFQPQHF. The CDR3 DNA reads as TGTGCCACCCGGGAACAGGGAAGTTTCCAGCCCCAGCATTTT.

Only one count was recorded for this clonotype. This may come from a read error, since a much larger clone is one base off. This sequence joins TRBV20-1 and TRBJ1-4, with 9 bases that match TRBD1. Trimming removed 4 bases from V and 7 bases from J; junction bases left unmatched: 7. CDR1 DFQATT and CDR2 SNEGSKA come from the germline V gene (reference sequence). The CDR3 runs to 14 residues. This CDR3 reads CSAKERTGAEKLFF. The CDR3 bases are TGCAGTGCTAAAGAAAGGACAGGGGCTGAAAAACTGTTTTTT.

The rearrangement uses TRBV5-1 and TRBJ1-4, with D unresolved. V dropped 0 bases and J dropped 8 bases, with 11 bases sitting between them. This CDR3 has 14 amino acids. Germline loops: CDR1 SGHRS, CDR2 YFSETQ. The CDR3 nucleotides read TGCGCCAGCAGCTTGGGATTAACGGGGGAAAAACTGTTTTTT. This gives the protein CASSLGLTGEKLFF.

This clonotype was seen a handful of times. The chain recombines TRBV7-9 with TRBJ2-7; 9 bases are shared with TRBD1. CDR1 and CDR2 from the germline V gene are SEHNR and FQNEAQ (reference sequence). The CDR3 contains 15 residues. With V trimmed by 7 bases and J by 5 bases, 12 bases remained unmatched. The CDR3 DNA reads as TGTGCCAGCATCCTAACCGGACAGGGGTTCAACGAGCAGTACTTC. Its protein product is CASILTGQGFNEQYF.

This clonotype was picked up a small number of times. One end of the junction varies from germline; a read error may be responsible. CDR3 DNA: TGCAGTGCTGGAGACCTAGCGGGAACCGGGGAGCTGTTTTTT. Amino acids: CSAGDLAGTGELFF. This chain links TRBV20-1 with TRBJ2-2; 9 nucleotides align to TRBD2. CDR1 and CDR2 from the germline V gene are DFQATT and SNEGSKA (reference sequence). The CDR3 runs 14 residues.

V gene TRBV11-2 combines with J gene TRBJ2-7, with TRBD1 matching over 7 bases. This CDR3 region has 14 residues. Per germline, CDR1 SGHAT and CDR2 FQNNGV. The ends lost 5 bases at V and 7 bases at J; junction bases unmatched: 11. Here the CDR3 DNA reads TGTGCCAGCAGCCCGAGAGGGGGCGGTGGGGAGCAGTACTTC. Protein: CASSPRGGGGEQYF.

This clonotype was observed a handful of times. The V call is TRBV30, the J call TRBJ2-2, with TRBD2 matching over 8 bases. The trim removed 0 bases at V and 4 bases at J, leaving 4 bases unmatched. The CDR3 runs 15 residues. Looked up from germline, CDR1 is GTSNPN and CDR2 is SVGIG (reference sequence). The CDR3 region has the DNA TGTGCCTGGAGTGTCTCCGGGGGGGTCACCGGGGAGCTGTTTTTT. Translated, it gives CAWSVSGGVTGELFF. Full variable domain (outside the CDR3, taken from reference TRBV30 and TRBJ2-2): SQTIHQWPATLVQPVGSPLSLECTVEGTSNPNLYWYRQAAGRGLQLLFYSVGIGQISSEVPQNLSASRPQDRQFILSSKKLLLSDSGFYLCAWSVSGGVTGELFFGEGSRLTVL.

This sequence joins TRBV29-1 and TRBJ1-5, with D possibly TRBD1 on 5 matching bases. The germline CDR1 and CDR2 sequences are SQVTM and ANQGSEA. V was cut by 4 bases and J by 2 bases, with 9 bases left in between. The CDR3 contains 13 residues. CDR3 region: CSVGLGGNQPQHF. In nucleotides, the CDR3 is TGCAGCGTTGGATTGGGGGGCAATCAGCCCCAGCATTTT.

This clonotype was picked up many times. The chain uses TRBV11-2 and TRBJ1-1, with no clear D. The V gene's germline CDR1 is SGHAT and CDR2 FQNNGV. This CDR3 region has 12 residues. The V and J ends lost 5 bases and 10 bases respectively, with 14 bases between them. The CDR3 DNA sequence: TGTGCCAGCAGCCCCGGCGGTCGTCGAGCTTTCTTT. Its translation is CASSPGGRRAFF.

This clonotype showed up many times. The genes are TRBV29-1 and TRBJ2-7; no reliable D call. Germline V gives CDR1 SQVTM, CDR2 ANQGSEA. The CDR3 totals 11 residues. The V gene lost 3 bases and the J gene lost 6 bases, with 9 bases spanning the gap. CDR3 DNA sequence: TGCAGCGTTGAGGTGGGTCGCGAGCAGTACTTC. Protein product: CSVEVGREQYF.

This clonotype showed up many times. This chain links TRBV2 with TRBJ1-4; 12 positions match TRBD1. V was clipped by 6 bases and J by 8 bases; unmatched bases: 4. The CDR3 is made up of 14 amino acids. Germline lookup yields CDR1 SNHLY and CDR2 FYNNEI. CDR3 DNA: TGTGCCAGCAGGTGGGGGACAGGGGGCGAAAAACTGTTTTTT. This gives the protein CASRWGTGGEKLFF.

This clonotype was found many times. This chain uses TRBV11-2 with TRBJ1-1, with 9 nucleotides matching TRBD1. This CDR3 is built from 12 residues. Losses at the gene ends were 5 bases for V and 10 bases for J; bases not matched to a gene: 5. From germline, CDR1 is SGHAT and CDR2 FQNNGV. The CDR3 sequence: CASSHKGQGAFF. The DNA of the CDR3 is TGTGCCAGCAGCCATAAGGGACAGGGAGCTTTCTTT.

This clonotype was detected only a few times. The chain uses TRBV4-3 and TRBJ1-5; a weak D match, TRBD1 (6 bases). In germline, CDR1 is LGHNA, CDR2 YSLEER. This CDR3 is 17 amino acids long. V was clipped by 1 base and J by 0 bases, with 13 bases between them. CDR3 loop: CASSQGIGTNSNQPQHF. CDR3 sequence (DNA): TGCGCCAGCAGCCAAGGAATTGGGACAAATAGCAATCAGCCCCAGCATTTT.

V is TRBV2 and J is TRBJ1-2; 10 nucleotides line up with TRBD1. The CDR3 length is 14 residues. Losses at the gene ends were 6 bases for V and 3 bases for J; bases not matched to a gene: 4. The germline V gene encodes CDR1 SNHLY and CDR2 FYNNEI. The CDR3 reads CASRGQGRDYGYTF. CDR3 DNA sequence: TGTGCCAGCAGGGGACAGGGGCGGGACTATGGCTACACCTTC.

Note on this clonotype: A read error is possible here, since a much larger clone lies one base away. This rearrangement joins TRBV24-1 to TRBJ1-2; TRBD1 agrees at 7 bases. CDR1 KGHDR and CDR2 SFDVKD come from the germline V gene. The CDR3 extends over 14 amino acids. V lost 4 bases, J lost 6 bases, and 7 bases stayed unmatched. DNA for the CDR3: TGTGCCACCAGTGACTCCTGGACAGGACATGGCTACACCTTC. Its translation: CATSDSWTGHGYTF.

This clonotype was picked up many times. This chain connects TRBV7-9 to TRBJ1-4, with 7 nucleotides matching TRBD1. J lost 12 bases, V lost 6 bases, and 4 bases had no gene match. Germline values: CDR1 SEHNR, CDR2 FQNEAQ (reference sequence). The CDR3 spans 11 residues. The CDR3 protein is CASSSQGELFF. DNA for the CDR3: TGTGCCAGCAGTTCTCAGGGGGAACTGTTTTTT.